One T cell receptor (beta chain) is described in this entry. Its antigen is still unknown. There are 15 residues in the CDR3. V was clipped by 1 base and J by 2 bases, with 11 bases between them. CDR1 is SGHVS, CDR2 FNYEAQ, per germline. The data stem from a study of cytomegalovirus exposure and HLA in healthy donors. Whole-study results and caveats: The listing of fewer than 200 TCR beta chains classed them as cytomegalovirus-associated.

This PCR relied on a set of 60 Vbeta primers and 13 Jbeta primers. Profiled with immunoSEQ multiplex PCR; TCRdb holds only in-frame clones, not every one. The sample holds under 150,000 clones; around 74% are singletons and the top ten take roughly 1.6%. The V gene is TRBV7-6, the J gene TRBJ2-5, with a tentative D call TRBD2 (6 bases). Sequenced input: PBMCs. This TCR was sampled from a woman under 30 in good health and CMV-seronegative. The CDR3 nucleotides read TGTGCCAGCAGCTTAGGGTCGGCGGGGCAAGAGACCCAGTACTTC. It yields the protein CASSLGSAGQETQYF.